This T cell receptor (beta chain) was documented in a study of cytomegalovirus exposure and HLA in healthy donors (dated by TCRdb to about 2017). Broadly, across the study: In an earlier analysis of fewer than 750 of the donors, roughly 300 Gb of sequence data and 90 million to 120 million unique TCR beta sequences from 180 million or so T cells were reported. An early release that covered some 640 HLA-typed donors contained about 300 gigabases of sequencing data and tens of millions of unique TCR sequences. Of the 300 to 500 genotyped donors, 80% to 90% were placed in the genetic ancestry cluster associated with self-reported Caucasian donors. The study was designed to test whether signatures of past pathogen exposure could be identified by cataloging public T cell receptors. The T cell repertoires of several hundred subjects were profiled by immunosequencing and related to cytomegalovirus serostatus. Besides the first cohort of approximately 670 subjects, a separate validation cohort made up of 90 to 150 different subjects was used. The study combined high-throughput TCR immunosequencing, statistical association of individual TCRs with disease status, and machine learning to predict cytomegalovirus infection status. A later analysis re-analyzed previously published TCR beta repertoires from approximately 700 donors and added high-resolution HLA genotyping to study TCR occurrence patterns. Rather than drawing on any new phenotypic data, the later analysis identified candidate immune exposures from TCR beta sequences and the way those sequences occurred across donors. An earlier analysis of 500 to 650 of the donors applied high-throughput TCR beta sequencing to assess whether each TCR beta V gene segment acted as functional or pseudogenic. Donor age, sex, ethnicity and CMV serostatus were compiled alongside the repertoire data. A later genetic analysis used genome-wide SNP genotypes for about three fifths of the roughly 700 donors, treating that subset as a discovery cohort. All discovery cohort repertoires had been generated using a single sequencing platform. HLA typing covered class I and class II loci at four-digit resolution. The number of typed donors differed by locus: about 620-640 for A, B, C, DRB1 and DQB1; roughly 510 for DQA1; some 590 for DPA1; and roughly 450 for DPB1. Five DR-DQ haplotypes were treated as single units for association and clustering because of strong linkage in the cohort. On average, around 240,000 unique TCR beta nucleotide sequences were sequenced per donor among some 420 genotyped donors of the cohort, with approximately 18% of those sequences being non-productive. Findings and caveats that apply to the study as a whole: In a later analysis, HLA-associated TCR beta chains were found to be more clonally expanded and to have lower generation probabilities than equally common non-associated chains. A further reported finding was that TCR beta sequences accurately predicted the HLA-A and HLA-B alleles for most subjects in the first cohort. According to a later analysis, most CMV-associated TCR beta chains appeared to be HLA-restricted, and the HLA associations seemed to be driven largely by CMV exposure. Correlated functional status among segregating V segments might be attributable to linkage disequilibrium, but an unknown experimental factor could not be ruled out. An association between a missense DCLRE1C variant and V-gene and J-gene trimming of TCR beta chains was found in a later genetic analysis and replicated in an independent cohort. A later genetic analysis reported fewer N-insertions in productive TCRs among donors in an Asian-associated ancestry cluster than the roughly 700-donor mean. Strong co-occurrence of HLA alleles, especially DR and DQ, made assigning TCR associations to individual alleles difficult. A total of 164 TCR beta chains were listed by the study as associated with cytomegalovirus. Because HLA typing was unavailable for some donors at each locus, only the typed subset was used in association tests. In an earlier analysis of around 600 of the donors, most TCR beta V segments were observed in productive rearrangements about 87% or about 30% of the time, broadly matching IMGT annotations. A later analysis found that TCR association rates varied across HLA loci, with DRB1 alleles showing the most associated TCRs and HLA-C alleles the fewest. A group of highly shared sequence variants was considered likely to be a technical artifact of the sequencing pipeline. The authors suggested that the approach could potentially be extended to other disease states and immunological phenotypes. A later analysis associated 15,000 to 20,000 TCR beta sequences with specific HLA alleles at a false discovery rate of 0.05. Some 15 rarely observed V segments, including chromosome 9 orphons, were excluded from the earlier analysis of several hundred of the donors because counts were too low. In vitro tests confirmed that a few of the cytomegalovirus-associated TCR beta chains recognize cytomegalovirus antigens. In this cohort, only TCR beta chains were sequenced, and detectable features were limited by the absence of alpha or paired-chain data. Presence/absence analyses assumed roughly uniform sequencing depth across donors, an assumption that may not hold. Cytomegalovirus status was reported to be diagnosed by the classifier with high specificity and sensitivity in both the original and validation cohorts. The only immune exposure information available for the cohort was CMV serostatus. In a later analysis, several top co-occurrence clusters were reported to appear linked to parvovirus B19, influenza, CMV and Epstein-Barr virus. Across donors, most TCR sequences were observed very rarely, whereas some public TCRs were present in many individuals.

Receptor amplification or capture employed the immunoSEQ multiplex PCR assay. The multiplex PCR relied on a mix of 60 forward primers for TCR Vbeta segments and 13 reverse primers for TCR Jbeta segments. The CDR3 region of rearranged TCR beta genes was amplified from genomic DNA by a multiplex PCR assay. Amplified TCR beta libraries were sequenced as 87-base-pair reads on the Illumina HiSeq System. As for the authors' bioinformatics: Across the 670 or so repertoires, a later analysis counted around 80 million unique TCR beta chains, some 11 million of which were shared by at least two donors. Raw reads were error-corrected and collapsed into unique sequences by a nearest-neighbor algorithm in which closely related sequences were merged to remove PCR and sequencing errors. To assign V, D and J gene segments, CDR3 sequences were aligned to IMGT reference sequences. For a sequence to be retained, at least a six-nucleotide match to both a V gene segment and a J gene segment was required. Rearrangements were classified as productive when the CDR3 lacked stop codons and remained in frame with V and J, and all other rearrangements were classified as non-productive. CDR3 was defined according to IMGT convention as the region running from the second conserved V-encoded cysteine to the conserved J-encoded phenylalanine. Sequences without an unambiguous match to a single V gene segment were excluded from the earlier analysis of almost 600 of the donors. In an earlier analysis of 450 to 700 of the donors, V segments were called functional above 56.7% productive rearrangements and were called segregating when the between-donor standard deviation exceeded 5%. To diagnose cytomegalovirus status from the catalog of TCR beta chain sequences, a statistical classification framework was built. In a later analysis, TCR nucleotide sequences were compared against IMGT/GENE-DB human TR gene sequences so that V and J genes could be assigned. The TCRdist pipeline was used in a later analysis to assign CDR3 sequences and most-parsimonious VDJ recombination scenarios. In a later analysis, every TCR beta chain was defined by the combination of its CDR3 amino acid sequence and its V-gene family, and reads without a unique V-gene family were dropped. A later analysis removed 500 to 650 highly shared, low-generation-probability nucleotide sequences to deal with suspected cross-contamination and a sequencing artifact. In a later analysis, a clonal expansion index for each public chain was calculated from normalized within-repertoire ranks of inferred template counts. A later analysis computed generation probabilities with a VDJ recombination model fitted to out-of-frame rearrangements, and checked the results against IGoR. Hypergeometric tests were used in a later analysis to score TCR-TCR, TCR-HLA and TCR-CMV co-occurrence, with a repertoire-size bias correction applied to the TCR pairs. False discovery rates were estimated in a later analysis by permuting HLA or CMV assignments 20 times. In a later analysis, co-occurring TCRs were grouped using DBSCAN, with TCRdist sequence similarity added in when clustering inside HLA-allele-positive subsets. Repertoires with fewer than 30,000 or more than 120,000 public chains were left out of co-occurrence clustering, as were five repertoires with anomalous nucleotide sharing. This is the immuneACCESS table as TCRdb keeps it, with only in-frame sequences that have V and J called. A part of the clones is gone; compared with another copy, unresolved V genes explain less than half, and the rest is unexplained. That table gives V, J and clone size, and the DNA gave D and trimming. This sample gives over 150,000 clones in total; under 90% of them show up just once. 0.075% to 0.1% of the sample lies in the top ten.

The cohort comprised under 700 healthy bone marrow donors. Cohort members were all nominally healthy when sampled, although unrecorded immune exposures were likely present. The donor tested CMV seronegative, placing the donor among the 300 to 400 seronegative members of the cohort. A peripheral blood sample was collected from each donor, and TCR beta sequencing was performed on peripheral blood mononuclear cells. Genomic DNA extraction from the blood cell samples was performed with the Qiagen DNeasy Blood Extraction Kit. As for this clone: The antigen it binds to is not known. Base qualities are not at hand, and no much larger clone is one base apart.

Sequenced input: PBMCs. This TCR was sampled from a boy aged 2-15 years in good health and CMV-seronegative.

DNA sequence: TGTGCCAGCAGTTCCCTCTCGAGCTCCTATAATTCACCCCTCCACTTT. Its translation is CASSSLSSSYNSPLHF. Rearrangement joined TRBV6-5 to TRBJ1-6, with the D gene not clear enough to name. As encoded in the germline V gene, CDR1 is MNHEY while CDR2 is SVGAGI. The junction carries 10 bases between V and J, which are trimmed by 4 bases and 0 bases respectively. From the cysteine up to the phenylalanine, the CDR3 has a length of 16 residues. Here the CDR3 DNA is all that survives: 48 bases in frame from base 1.